This section outlines one T cell receptor beta chain sequence together with its context. Generated by immunoSEQ multiplex PCR, the TCRdb table keeps only in-frame clones and is missing some. The data show some 2,000,000 clones, approximately 96% seen once. The data are from a study of shared clonotypes between healthy human individuals. CDR1 and CDR2 (germline): SGHNT, YENEEA. V dropped 2 bases and J dropped 6 bases, with 8 bases sitting between them. The CDR3 has 13 amino acids. The TCR sequence derives from a man between 18 and 29 years old in good health. V gene TRBV11-3 combines with J gene TRBJ2-1, with D perhaps TRBD1 (5 bases). Sample: naive CD4+ T cells sorted from blood. Subset of the sample: CD45RA+ positively selected. The CDR3 region is CASSLSGPNEQFF. DNA for the CDR3: TGTGCCAGCAGCTTATCAGGGCCCAATGAGCAGTTCTTC.